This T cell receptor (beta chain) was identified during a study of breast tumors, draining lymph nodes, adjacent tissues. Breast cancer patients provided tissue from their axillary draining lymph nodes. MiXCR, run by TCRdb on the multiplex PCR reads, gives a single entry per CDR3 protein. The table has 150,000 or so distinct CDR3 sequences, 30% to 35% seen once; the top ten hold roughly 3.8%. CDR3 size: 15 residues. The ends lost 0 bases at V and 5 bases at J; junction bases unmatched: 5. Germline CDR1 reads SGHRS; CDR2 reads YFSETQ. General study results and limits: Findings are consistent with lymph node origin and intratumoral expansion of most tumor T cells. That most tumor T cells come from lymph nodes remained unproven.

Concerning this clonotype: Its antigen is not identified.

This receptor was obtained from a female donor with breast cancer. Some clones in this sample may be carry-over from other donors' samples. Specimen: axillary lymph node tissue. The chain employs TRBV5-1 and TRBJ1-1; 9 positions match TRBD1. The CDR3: CASSLGTGGWTEAFF. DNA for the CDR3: TGCGCCAGCAGCTTGGGTACAGGGGGCTGGACTGAAGCTTTCTTT.